What follows are 5 T cell receptor beta chains derived from one specimen sequenced in a study of blood T cell repertoires in COVID-19. Profiling relied on immunoSEQ multiplex PCR, and the TCRdb table lists in-frame clones only, not all of them. This sample has approximately 220,000 clones, with 75% to 90% found just once. Input material: PBMCs or T cells enriched from blood (not recorded which). These receptors came from a woman aged 40 to 50 with acute COVID-19.

CDR3 amino acids: CASSTGGTDTEAFF. For the CDR3, the DNA is TGCGCCAGCAGTACAGGGGGCACCGACACTGAAGCTTTCTTT. This chain links TRBV10-1 with TRBJ1-1; 9 bases match TRBD1. From germline, CDR1 is WNHNN and CDR2 SYGVQD (reference sequence). This CDR3 has 14 residues. The V and J ends lost 5 bases and 3 bases, in that order; junction bases with no gene match: 4.

J is TRBJ2-7 and V is TRBV6-5; 11 positions agree with TRBD2. The CDR3 runs to 15 residues. The germline gives CDR1 MNHEY, CDR2 SVGAGI. After removal of 5 bases from V and 3 bases from J, the junction contained 6 bases not matched to a gene. The CDR3 DNA is TGTGCCAGCAGTCAATGGACTAGCGGGTTCTACGAGCAGTACTTC. It codes for CASSQWTSGFYEQYF.

CDR3 coding DNA: TGTGCCAGCAAAGGAGCTGAAGCTTTCTTT. Protein sequence: CASKGAEAFF. V is TRBV2 and J is TRBJ1-1, with no clear D. Trimming removed 7 bases at V and 6 bases at J, with 6 bases between. CDR1 is SNHLY, CDR2 FYNNEI, per germline. The CDR3 is made up of 10 amino acids.

The genes are TRBV27 and TRBJ1-1, with D maybe TRBD1 (5 bases). Trimming shortened V by 3 bases and J by 1 base, and 6 bases separated the two germline ends. The CDR3 length is 13 residues. Germline V lookup: CDR1 MNHEY, CDR2 SMNVEV (reference sequence). CDR3: CASSFTGNTEAFF. CDR3 nucleotides: TGTGCCAGCAGTTTCACAGGGAACACTGAAGCTTTCTTT.

This clone was seen just once. The J gene is TRBJ1-2, the V gene TRBV18; D uncertain. The CDR3 length is 14 residues. Trimming took off 2 bases at V and 2 bases at J, with 9 bases between the two ends. The germline CDR1 and CDR2 sequences are KGHSH and LQKENI. DNA of the CDR3: TGTGCCAGCTCACCAAGTGGTCGGAACTATGGCTACACCTTC. Encoded protein: CASSPSGRNYGYTF.